This entry is about one T cell receptor (beta chain). Its cognate antigen has yet to be identified. Base qualities are not recorded, but no much larger clone differs from it by a single base. These data originate in a study of PD-L1 blockade in urothelial cancer (dated by TCRdb to the late 2010s). At the level of the whole study: All patients started therapy around 2014 and received atezolizumab 1,200 mg intravenously every 3 weeks. About 85% of the roughly 29 patients were males with bladder-origin urothelial cancer, and about 65% of the roughly 30 reported a prior smoking history. An ECOG performance status of 0 or 1 was recorded for the patients, and 0 to 3 prior chemotherapy regimens had been received by the patients. Blood samples were analyzed at 3 weeks after treatment start (second dose) and at 6 weeks after treatment start. Blood samples gave median yields of around 150,000 T cells and 82,636 unique TCRs, along with a median clonality of about 0.084. The study, an exploratory multi-omic analysis, examined somatic, immune and clinical correlates of response to PD-L1 blockade with atezolizumab in urothelial cancer. Pretreatment tumor samples, along with matched peripheral blood serially collected before and after atezolizumab treatment, were subjected to TCR sequencing. Durable clinical benefit was defined as a progression-free survival longer than 6 months, and TCR features were additionally tested against progression-free survival and overall survival. Whole exome sequencing and RNA sequencing of pretreatment tumors were performed alongside TCR sequencing in the same patients. Durable clinical benefit was achieved by nine patients and was not achieved by 20 patients. Twenty-nine patients had pretreatment blood TCR-seq, roughly 24 had at least one posttreatment blood collection, and roughly 24 had tumor TCR-seq. On the study overall, not on this receptor specifically: Because of the small sample size (n ≈ 30) and the many exploratory analyses performed, the results are intended to be regarded as hypothesis-generating. A pretreatment peripheral blood TCR clonality below the median was linked to improved progression-free and overall survival. Among patients with durable benefit, tumor-associated TCR clones showed greater expansion in peripheral blood 3 weeks after treatment started (n of about 20, p = 0.022).

The cohort comprised about 30 patients with locally advanced or metastatic urothelial carcinoma treated at Memorial Sloan Kettering on a trial protocol. Peripheral blood mononuclear cells were collected from each patient pretreatment and during treatment, giving between 1 and 8 total time points per patient. The Qiagen DNeasy Blood extraction kit was used to purify genomic DNA from total PBMCs and tumor samples. PBMCs were collected pretreatment and during treatment, and were isolated and stored as previously described. Synthetic TCR analog templates were spiked into each PCR so that absolute template abundance could be estimated from read counts. The immunoSEQ assay was used to amplify TCRbeta CDR3 regions from genomic DNA with bias-controlled V and J gene primers. Rearranged TCRbeta segments were sequenced at approximately 20X coverage. Concerning the study's data processing: Sequencing errors were corrected by clustering and CDR3s were annotated against IMGT to assign V, D and J genes. Out-of-frame and stop-codon sequences were excluded, and only productive TCRbeta rearrangements were used in downstream analyses. Clonality was computed as one minus Shannon entropy normalized by the log of the number of unique productive sequences. Fisher's exact test with Benjamini-Hochberg correction, using a cutoff of adjusted p below 0.01, was how clones that differed between time points or between blood and tumor were identified. Drawn from immuneACCESS, this table holds only the in-frame rearrangements with V and J called that TCRdb kept. Clones are partly lost; checked studies trace under half to an unresolved V gene and leave the rest unexplained. V, J and clone size derive from that table, while D and trimming were established from the DNA sequence. The sample table lists 50,000 to 55,000 clones, roughly 77% of them with a count of one. Clones ranked in the top ten supply around 3.4% of the sample.

CDR1 MNHNY and CDR2 SVGAGI are derived from the germline V gene (reference sequence). V is pared back by 5 bases and J by 8 bases, with 16 bases lying between the germline termini. The CDR3 runs 15 residues from the cysteine to the phenylalanine. Just CDR3 DNA is preserved here, 45 bases in frame from base 1. Here the chain combines TRBV6-6 and TRBJ2-6; the D region possibly corresponds to TRBD1 (7 bases align). Sequencing used PBMCs, obtained around atezolizumab (anti-PD-L1) treatment. This sequence originates from a man aged 65 to 85 with urothelial cancer. The CDR3 reads as follows: CASSRRDSGSNVLTF. DNA sequence: TGTGCCAGCAGTCGGAGGGACAGCGGCTCCAACGTCCTGACTTTC.